This TCR beta chain came from a study of identical twins. This clonotype has at least ten counts. Its antigen remains unidentified. V was shortened by 6 bases and J by 2 bases, with 13 bases between the two germline ends. The CDR3 loop spans 14 amino acids. In germline, CDR1 is SGHKS, CDR2 YYEKEE (reference sequence). Study outcomes and limitations: High-abundance cord blood beta clonotypes had fewer insertions; memory repertoires showed none.

In TCRdb, the 5' RACE reads were re-called with MiXCR into one record per CDR3 protein. The table lists 350,000 or so distinct CDR3 sequences, 7% to 9.5% of them singletons. This receptor was identified in a woman between 50 and 59 years old in good health. Sample: naive T cells sorted from blood. This chain links TRBV5-5 with TRBJ2-3; perhaps TRBD1 as D (5 bases). The CDR3 protein is CASKQELFTDTQYF. The CDR3 nucleotides read TGTGCCAGCAAACAGGAACTATTCACAGATACGCAGTATTTT.